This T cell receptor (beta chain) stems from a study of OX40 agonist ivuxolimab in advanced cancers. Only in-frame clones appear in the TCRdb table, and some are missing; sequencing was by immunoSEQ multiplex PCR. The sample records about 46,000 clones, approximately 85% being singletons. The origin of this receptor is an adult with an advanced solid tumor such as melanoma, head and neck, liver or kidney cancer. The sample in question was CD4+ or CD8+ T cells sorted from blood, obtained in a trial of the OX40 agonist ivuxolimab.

CDR3 loop: CASSQLLTSLYEQFF. Here the CDR3 DNA reads TGCGCCAGCAGCCAACTACTGACTAGCCTCTATGAGCAGTTCTTC. The chain employs TRBV4-3 and TRBJ2-1; 7 nucleotides match TRBD2. Germline V gene sequence: CDR1 LGHNA, CDR2 YSLEER. V gave up 2 bases and J gave up 8 bases; unmatched junction bases: 9. This CDR3 spans 15 amino acids.